The 31 T cell receptor beta chains in this list originate from one sample, sequenced in a study of shared clonotypes between healthy human individuals. Libraries were prepared by immunoSEQ multiplex PCR; TCRdb keeps only in-frame clonotypes and omits some of them. The data show some 2 million clones, 95% seen once. The material sequenced was naive CD4+ T cells sorted from blood. Described subset: CD45RA+ positively selected. These TCRs come from a man younger than 35 in good health.

V is TRBV6-5 and J is TRBJ2-3; tentatively, D is TRBD2 (5 bases). The CDR3 length is 14 residues. V was trimmed by 6 bases and J by 2 bases, leaving 12 bases between them. Germline CDR1 MNHEY, CDR2 SVGAGI. The CDR3 spells CASSRRTSTDTQYF. The CDR3 DNA sequence: TGTGCCAGCAGCCGCCGGACTTCCACAGATACGCAGTATTTT.

This chain uses TRBV11-2 with TRBJ1-4, with a tentative D call TRBD1 (5 bases). CDR1 is SGHAT, CDR2 FQNNGV, per germline. V was clipped by 2 bases and J by 0 bases, with 19 bases between them. The CDR3 is 19 amino acids. The CDR3 DNA reads as TGTGCCAGCAGCTTACGGTCAGGGATGGGATTAACAACTAATGAAAAACTGTTTTTT. Residues: CASSLRSGMGLTTNEKLFF. Variable domain in full (rest from reference TRBV11-2 and TRBJ1-4): EAGVAQSPRYKIIEKRQSVAFWCNPISGHATLYWYQQILGQGPKLLIQFQNNGVVDDSQLPKDRFSAERLKGVDSTLKIQPAKLEDSAVYLCASSLRSGMGLTTNEKLFFGSGTQLSVL.

This chain joins TRBV11-2 and TRBJ2-7, with D perhaps TRBD2 (6 bases). V was trimmed by 4 bases and J by 1 base, leaving 8 bases between them. Looked up from germline, CDR1 is SGHAT and CDR2 is FQNNGV. The CDR3 covers 13 residues. CDR3 DNA sequence: TGTGCCAGCAGCTGGGACTTTTCCTACGAGCAGTACTTC. Translating gives CASSWDFSYEQYF.

CDR3 DNA: TGCGCCAGCAGCCAAGTCCTCTTGGTAGATACGCAGTATTTT. This gives the protein CASSQVLLVDTQYF. The chain carries TRBV4-1 and TRBJ2-3; the D is unclear. Deletions cut 1 base from V and 5 bases from J, with 10 bases between. Germline-derived CDR1 and CDR2 are MGHRA and YSYEKL. This CDR3 has 14 amino acids.

The rearrangement links TRBV5-4 to TRBJ1-5, with unresolved D. The CDR3 spans 15 residues. Germline V gene sequence: CDR1 SGHNT, CDR2 YYREEE (reference sequence). V was cut by 4 bases and J by 1 base, with 12 bases left in between. CDR3 nucleotides: TGTGCCAGCAGCAGGGATGGTAGAAGCAATCAGCCCCAGCATTTT. Translating gives CASSRDGRSNQPQHF.

CDR3 residues: CASSFTVNYGYTF. DNA for the CDR3: TGTGCCAGCAGTTTCACAGTCAACTATGGCTACACCTTC. The rearrangement joins TRBV6-6 to TRBJ1-2; D call uncertain. This CDR3 region has 13 residues. Trimming took 4 bases from V and 2 from J, leaving 8 bases between them. In germline, CDR1 is MNHNY, CDR2 SVGAGI (reference sequence).

The chain couples TRBV30 to TRBJ2-5, with D possibly TRBD1 on 5 matching bases. The CDR3 consists of 11 residues. The germline V and J ends were trimmed by 3 bases and 7 bases, with 9 bases remaining between them. Germline CDR1 reads GTSNPN; CDR2 reads SVGIG (reference sequence). The CDR3: CAWSFRGTQYF. The CDR3 nucleotides read TGTGCCTGGAGCTTTAGGGGGACCCAGTACTTC.

The chain combines TRBV10-1 with TRBJ2-2, with 9 bases fitting TRBD1. This CDR3 spans 15 amino acids. Per germline, CDR1 WNHNN and CDR2 SYGVQD (reference sequence). Trimming cost V 3 bases and J 6 bases; bases outside gene matches: 5. CDR3 in amino acids: CASSEGTGKAGELFF. The CDR3 region has the DNA TGCGCCAGCAGTGAAGGGACAGGGAAGGCCGGGGAGCTGTTTTTT.

The chain couples TRBV6-5 to TRBJ1-5; D gene uncertain. This CDR3 comprises 16 residues. The germline V and J ends were trimmed by 3 bases and 0 bases, with 12 bases remaining between them. Germline lookup yields CDR1 MNHEY and CDR2 SVGAGI. The CDR3 DNA reads as TGTGCCAGCAGTTATTCCGGACCCAATAGCAATCAGCCCCAGCATTTT. Translated: CASSYSGPNSNQPQHF.

V and J are TRBV7-9 and TRBJ2-7; TRBD1 is a possible D gene (5 bases). The V end was cut by 1 base, the J end by 5 bases, with 18 bases between. CDR1 SEHNR and CDR2 FQNEAQ come from the germline V gene (reference sequence). CDR3 length equals 16 residues. The CDR3 region has the DNA TGTGCCAGCAGCTTAGGGTACTCAGGGTTTTTGGACGAGCAGTACTTC. Protein product: CASSLGYSGFLDEQYF.

The chain employs TRBV30 and TRBJ1-2, with D perhaps TRBD1 (5 bases). V lost 5 bases and J 4 bases, leaving 23 bases between the germline ends. Germline V gene lookup returns CDR1 GTSNPN and CDR2 SVGIG (reference sequence). The CDR3 has 16 residues. CDR3 amino acids: CAWLYYRDGELYGYTF. In DNA, the CDR3 is TGTGCCTGGCTTTACTACCGGGACGGGGAACTCTATGGCTACACCTTC.

This sequence joins TRBV7-2 and TRBJ2-4, with D unclear. Germline CDR1 SGHTA, CDR2 FQGNSA. The CDR3 spans 12 residues. Trimming left V 1 base short and J 8 bases short, with 6 bases between. The CDR3 DNA reads as TGTGCCAGCAGCTTAGTGGGGTACATTCAGTACTTC. Amino acids: CASSLVGYIQYF.

For the CDR3, the DNA is TGTGCCAGCAGGGTTAGCCTGGCCGGAAACACCATATATTTT. Translating it yields CASRVSLAGNTIYF. The chain is built from TRBV2 and TRBJ1-3; D gene unclear. Trimming took off 6 bases at V and 4 bases at J, with 13 bases between the two ends. This CDR3 has 14 amino acids. Germline loops: CDR1 SNHLY, CDR2 FYNNEI. The full variable domain, in which reference TRBV2 and TRBJ1-3 provide the parts outside the CDR3, is EPEVTQTPSHQVTQMGQEVILRCVPISNHLYFYWYRQILGQKVEFLVSFYNNEISEKSEIFDDQFSVERPDGSNFTLKIRSTKLEDSAMYFCASRVSLAGNTIYFGEGSWLTVV.

V is TRBV7-2 and J is TRBJ2-1; TRBD2 matches at 11 bases. J lost 5 bases, V lost 2 bases, and 8 bases had no gene match. CDR3 length equals 17 residues. Looked up from germline, CDR1 is SGHTA and CDR2 is FQGNSA. Here the CDR3 reads CASSLLAGGVSHNEQFF. Here the CDR3 DNA reads TGTGCCAGCAGCTTACTAGCGGGAGGCGTCAGCCACAATGAGCAGTTCTTC.

The gene calls are TRBV29-1 and TRBJ1-2; 11 nucleotides align to TRBD1. The CDR3 runs to 12 residues. V lost 7 bases and J lost 6; bases outside the gene matches: 4. Looked up from germline, CDR1 is SQVTM and CDR2 is ANQGSEA. This chain's CDR3 is CSGGQGANGYTF. CDR3 nucleotides: TGCAGCGGTGGACAGGGGGCAAATGGCTACACCTTC.

V gene TRBV6-5 combines with J gene TRBJ1-4, with 7 positions matching TRBD1. CDR1 and CDR2 from the germline V gene are MNHEY and SVGAGI. The CDR3 runs to 15 residues. V trimming: 8 bases; J trimming: 1 base; junction bases outside the gene matches: 7. The CDR3 protein is CASRDRAITNEKLFF. DNA of the CDR3: TGTGCCAGCCGCGACAGGGCGATAACTAATGAAAAACTGTTTTTT.

The rearrangement uses TRBV5-1 and TRBJ2-1, with D possibly being TRBD1 (5 bases). Germline CDR1 SGHRS, CDR2 YFSETQ. The CDR3 is made up of 16 amino acids. Deletions cut 1 base from V and 5 bases from J, with 16 bases between. This CDR3 reads CASSLNMDIGNNEQFF. CDR3 nucleotides: TGCGCCAGCAGCTTGAATATGGACATAGGAAACAATGAGCAGTTCTTC.

The CDR3 here is CASSFVDRDHEQYF. DNA for the CDR3: TGTGCCAGCAGCTTTGTGGACAGGGACCACGAGCAGTACTTC. The chain combines TRBV5-6 with TRBJ2-7; 8 nucleotides line up with TRBD1. Germline values: CDR1 SGHDT, CDR2 YYEEEE. V trimming: 2 bases; J trimming: 5 bases; junction bases outside the gene matches: 6. This CDR3 has 14 amino acids.

V and J are TRBV29-1 and TRBJ1-1, with a weak D call TRBD1 (5 bases). Germline CDR1 and CDR2: SQVTM and ANQGSEA. The length of the CDR3 is 10 residues. Trimming took 4 bases from V and 10 from J, leaving 10 bases between them. The DNA of the CDR3 is TGCAGCGTTGGGGGGGAATTAGCTTTCTTT. Translating gives CSVGGELAFF.

V and J are TRBV5-6 and TRBJ1-5; no firm D call. Trimming took 0 bases from V and 0 from J, leaving 7 bases between them. The CDR3 covers 15 residues. The germline CDR1 and CDR2 sequences are SGHDT and YYEEEE. The CDR3, as DNA: TGTGCCAGCAGCTTGGCGAGTTATAGCAATCAGCCCCAGCATTTT. It specifies CASSLASYSNQPQHF. The whole variable domain, remainder taken from reference TRBV5-6 and TRBJ1-5, is DAGVTQSPTHLIKTRGQQVTLRCSPKSGHDTVSWYQQALGQGPQFIFQYYEEEERQRGNFPDRFSGHQFPNYSSELNVNALLLGDSALYLCASSLASYSNQPQHFGDGTRLSIL.

This clone was recorded once. The chain combines TRBV6-1 with TRBJ2-1, with 9 bases fitting TRBD1. Trimming removed 5 bases from V and 4 bases from J; junction bases left unmatched: 3. There are 14 residues in the CDR3. Germline loops: CDR1 MNHNS, CDR2 SASEGT. For the CDR3, the DNA is TGTGCCAGCAGTCGGGGACAGGGTTACAATGAGCAGTTCTTC. Protein: CASSRGQGYNEQFF.

The CDR3 region has the DNA TGCGCCAGCAGCACCGGGACAGGGGAGAATGAGCAGTTCTTC. It is translated as CASSTGTGENEQFF. The chain recombines TRBV5-1 with TRBJ2-1; 10 bases agree with TRBD1. CDR1 and CDR2 (germline): SGHRS, YFSETQ. This CDR3 has 14 residues. V lost 4 bases to trimming and J lost 7 bases; unmatched junction nucleotides: 5.

The V call is TRBV30, the J call TRBJ1-5; the D is unclear. Looked up from germline, CDR1 is GTSNPN and CDR2 is SVGIG (reference sequence). Deletions cut 4 bases from V and 0 bases from J, with 10 bases between. The CDR3 totals 14 residues. The DNA of the CDR3 is TGTGCCTGGAATCTCCCCTATAGCAATCAGCCCCAGCATTTT. This sequence encodes CAWNLPYSNQPQHF.

Comments on this clone: Distinct nucleotide sequences in the sample also encode this CDR3. The genes are TRBV9 and TRBJ1-5; D is unclear. Germline CDR1 reads SGDLS; CDR2 reads YYNGEE. The CDR3 totals 15 residues. Between the trimmed V and J ends, which lost 0 bases and 0 bases, there was a span of 7 bases. In DNA, the CDR3 is TGTGCCAGCAGCGTAGAGGGTAATAGCAATCAGCCCCAGCATTTT. It translates to CASSVEGNSNQPQHF.

To note about this clone: This CDR3 is also generated by other DNA sequences in the sample. J is TRBJ1-5 and V is TRBV19, with D perhaps TRBD1 (6 bases). The CDR3 loop spans 13 amino acids. Trimming took 5 bases from V and 6 from J, leaving 11 bases between them. CDR1 is LNHDA, CDR2 SQIVND, per germline (reference sequence). CDR3 sequence: CASSLQGGQPQHF. The CDR3, as DNA: TGTGCCAGTAGTTTACAGGGAGGTCAGCCCCAGCATTTT.

CDR3 sequence: CASSPPGQVLNEQFF. The CDR3 DNA follows: TGTGCCAGCTCACCACCGGGACAGGTTCTGAATGAGCAGTTCTTC. J is TRBJ2-1 and V is TRBV18; 8 bases match TRBD1. The germline V gene encodes CDR1 KGHSH and CDR2 LQKENI. CDR3 length: 15 amino acids. V dropped 0 bases and J dropped 7; count of bases not matched to a gene: 5.

The V gene is TRBV7-2, the J gene TRBJ1-1, with TRBD1 as a possible D gene (6 bases). The germline gives CDR1 SGHTA, CDR2 FQGNSA. The germline V and J ends were trimmed by 7 bases and 5 bases, with 14 bases remaining between them. The CDR3 sequence is 13 residues long. The CDR3 nucleotides read TGTGCCAGCATCGAAGCAGGGGCTACTGAAGCTTTCTTT. Amino acid sequence: CASIEAGATEAFF.

This clone was seen more than once but under ten times. This sequence joins TRBV7-8 and TRBJ1-2; D remains ambiguous. This CDR3 comprises 13 residues. In germline, CDR1 is SGHVS, CDR2 FQNEAQ. V dropped 3 bases and J dropped 2 bases, with 7 bases sitting between them. As DNA, the CDR3 is TGTGCCAGCAGCTTGCAACCCAACTATGGCTACACCTTC. Its translation: CASSLQPNYGYTF.

V is TRBV6-5 and J is TRBJ1-4; 8 bases are a match to TRBD1. Germline CDR1 is MNHEY and CDR2 is SVGAGI. This CDR3 contains 13 residues. Trimming took 6 bases from V and 10 from J; bases not matched to a gene: 7. In DNA form, the CDR3 reads TGTGCCAGCAGGCTCGGGACAGGAGGAAAACTGTTTTTT. This translates into CASRLGTGGKLFF.

This clone was observed once. The chain uses TRBV6-5 and TRBJ2-3, with D unclear. Germline V gene lookup returns CDR1 MNHEY and CDR2 SVGAGI. The CDR3 consists of 13 residues. Deletions cut 6 bases from V and 0 bases from J, with 7 bases between. As DNA, the CDR3 is TGTGCCAGCAGGGGCGAGAGCACAGATACGCAGTATTTT. Its protein is CASRGESTDTQYF.

In regard to this clone: Other DNA sequences in the same sample also yield this CDR3. The chain combines TRBV7-3 with TRBJ2-5, with D hard to call. Per germline, CDR1 SGHTA and CDR2 FQGTGA. V was cut by 2 bases and J by 2 bases, with 6 bases left in between. The CDR3 contains 13 residues. The CDR3 sequence is CASSLGQQETQYF. The CDR3 DNA follows: TGTGCCAGCAGCTTAGGGCAGCAAGAGACCCAGTACTTC.